The 17 T cell receptor beta chains below were found in one sample sequenced in a study of vaccination effects on CD4 cells after COVID-19. These receptors have no known antigen. Libraries were prepared by immunoSEQ multiplex PCR; TCRdb keeps only in-frame clonotypes and omits some of them. This sample has tens of thousands of clones; 65% to 75% occur once, and the top ten carry about 5%. Antigen-specific CD4+ T cells expanded by the ViraFEST assay with viral peptide pools were then sequenced. Between days 9 and 10 of culture, CD4+ T cells were separated out. Documented for the person is a PCR-confirmed SARS-CoV-2 infection occurring between March and December 2020. This material consisted of CD4+ T cells from PBMCs cultured with HIV peptides, taken before COVID-19 vaccination. Subset described: HIV-1 Nef peptide pool negative control/reference culture. The receptors derive from a human donor who had a prior SARS-CoV-2 infection.

V and J are TRBV11-3 and TRBJ2-1; 7 bases are a match to TRBD2. From germline, CDR1 is SGHNT and CDR2 YENEEA. The CDR3 extends over 15 amino acids. Losses at the gene ends were 5 bases for V and 7 bases for J; bases not matched to a gene: 11. The CDR3 nucleotides are TGTGCCAGCAGCCCCAGAACTAGCGCGAGGAATGAGCAGTTCTTC. This gives the protein CASSPRTSARNEQFF.

J is TRBJ2-1 and V is TRBV18; D ambiguous. Germline CDR1 is KGHSH and CDR2 is LQKENI. Trimming took off 3 bases at V and 3 bases at J, with 18 bases between the two ends. CDR3 size: 17 residues. The CDR3 reads CASSPGVVEENYNEQFF. The CDR3, as DNA: TGTGCCAGCTCACCTGGGGTGGTTGAGGAGAACTACAATGAGCAGTTCTTC. Using reference TRBV18 and TRBJ2-1 for the parts outside the CDR3, the full variable domain is NAGVMQNPRHLVRRRGQEARLRCSPMKGHSHVYWYRQLPEEGLKFMVYLQKENIIDESGMPKERFSAEFPKEGPSILRIQQVVRGDSAAYFCASSPGVVEENYNEQFFGPGTRLTVL.

This sequence joins TRBV4-2 and TRBJ1-6; 10 nucleotides agree with TRBD1. The junction had 5 bases not matched to a gene; V was cut back by 0 bases and J by 6 bases. The CDR3 contains 17 residues. The germline gives CDR1 LGHNA, CDR2 YNFKEQ. The CDR3 DNA is TGTGCCAGCAGCCAAGAAAGGGGACAGGGGAGTAATTCACCCCTCCACTTT. It yields the protein CASSQERGQGSNSPLHF.

This clone was recorded a few times. J is TRBJ1-2 and V is TRBV6-5; D uncertain. Germline V CDR1 and CDR2: MNHEY, SVGAGI. This CDR3 region has 11 residues. V gave up 10 bases and J gave up 8 bases, with 14 bases separating them. This CDR3 reads CATLSGGGYTF. CDR3 coding DNA: TGTGCCACCCTCTCCGGAGGCGGCTACACCTTC.

This chain joins TRBV19 and TRBJ1-6; D unresolved. V gave up 1 base and J gave up 6 bases, with 7 bases separating them. This CDR3 has 14 residues. The germline V gene has CDR1 LNHDA and CDR2 SQIVND (reference sequence). The CDR3: CASSIGTVNSPLHF. The CDR3 coding sequence is TGTGCCAGTAGTATAGGAACAGTTAATTCACCCCTCCACTTT. Full variable domain (rest looked up from reference TRBV19 and TRBJ1-6): DGGITQSPKYLFRKEGQNVTLSCEQNLNHDAMYWYRQDPGQGLRLIYYSQIVNDFQKGDIAEGYSVSREKKESFPLTVTSAQKNPTAFYLCASSIGTVNSPLHFGNGTRLTVT.

This chain's CDR3 is CASSQRYAPYEQYF. In DNA form, the CDR3 reads TGTGCCAGCAGCCAAAGGTACGCACCCTACGAGCAGTACTTC. The V and J genes are TRBV3-1 (or the pseudogene TRBV3-2) and TRBJ2-7, with D unclear. This CDR3 spans 14 amino acids. Germline loops: CDR1 LGHDT, CDR2 YNNKEL (reference sequence). V was pared by 2 bases and J by 2 bases, with 10 bases between.

This chain joins TRBV7-8 and TRBJ1-2; D not certain. The CDR3 has 13 residues. The V and J ends lost 4 bases and 6 bases respectively, with 12 bases between them. CDR1 is SGHVS, CDR2 FQNEAQ, per germline. The CDR3 here is CASSSRTENGYTF. Here the CDR3 DNA reads TGTGCCAGCAGCTCCCGAACAGAGAATGGCTACACCTTC.

The J gene is TRBJ2-7, the V gene TRBV5-8; D gene uncertain. This CDR3 has 15 amino acids. Trimming shortened V by 7 bases and J by 3 bases, and 20 bases separated the two germline ends. Per the germline V gene, CDR1 is SGHTS and CDR2 is YDEGEE. The CDR3 protein is CASFPNTYLNYEQYF. CDR3 coding DNA: TGTGCCAGCTTCCCTAATACATACTTGAACTACGAGCAGTACTTC. Based on the CDR3 plus reference TRBV5-8 and TRBJ2-7, the full variable domain is EAGVTQSPTHLIKTRGQQATLRCSPISGHTSVYWYQQALGLGLQFLLWYDEGEERNRGNFPPRFSGRQFPNYSSELNVNALELEDSALYLCASFPNTYLNYEQYFGPGTRLTVT.

This clone was found a few times. V and J are TRBV11-1 and TRBJ2-3; D remains ambiguous. The V gene lost 1 base and the J gene lost 6 bases, with 5 bases spanning the gap. Germline V gene sequence: CDR1 SGHAT, CDR2 FQDESV (reference sequence). The CDR3 consists of 12 residues. CDR3 sequence (DNA): TGTGCCAGCAGCTTAGTTGTGGATACGCAGTATTTT. It translates to CASSLVVDTQYF. Based on the CDR3 plus reference TRBV11-1 and TRBJ2-3, the full variable domain is EAEVAQSPRYKITEKSQAVAFWCDPISGHATLYWYRQILGQGPELLVQFQDESVVDDSQLPKDRFSAERLKGVDSTLKIQPAELGDSAMYLCASSLVVDTQYFGPGTRLTVL.

V usage is TRBV5-1 and J usage is TRBJ2-7, with 8 bases aligning to TRBD2. The CDR3 length is 16 residues. CDR1 and CDR2 (germline): SGHRS, YFSETQ. With 4 bases clipped from V and 0 bases from J, the junction kept 9 bases outside the gene matches. CDR3 amino acids: CASSLTSSGFSYEQYF. In DNA, the CDR3 is TGCGCCAGCAGCCTGACCTCTAGCGGGTTCTCCTACGAGCAGTACTTC. Full variable domain (outside the CDR3, taken from reference TRBV5-1 and TRBJ2-7): KAGVTQTPRYLIKTRGQQVTLSCSPISGHRSVSWYQQTPGQGLQFLFEYFSETQRNKGNFPGRFSGRQFSNSRSEMNVSTLELGDSALYLCASSLTSSGFSYEQYFGPGTRLTVT.

The V call is TRBV21-1, the J call TRBJ1-1. TRBV21-1 is a pseudogene locus. The CDR3 loop spans 17 amino acids. Here the CDR3 DNA reads TGTGCCAGCAGCAAAGCGAGGGCAGGCATTATGAACACTGAAGCTTTCTTT. Translating gives CASSKARAGIMNTEAFF.

This clone was counted a few times. The V gene is TRBV7-2, the J gene TRBJ1-4; 8 bases align to TRBD1. J was trimmed by 8 bases and V by 5 bases; bases with no gene match: 10. There are 15 residues in the CDR3. Looked up from germline, CDR1 is SGHTA and CDR2 is FQGNSA. The CDR3 sequence: CASSQRSQGGEKLFF. The CDR3 DNA reads as TGTGCCAGCAGCCAAAGGTCACAGGGGGGCGAAAAACTGTTTTTT.

The chain carries TRBV5-4 and TRBJ1-2; a weak D match, TRBD1 (5 bases). CDR1 is SGHNT and CDR2 is YYREEE in the germline V gene (reference sequence). The germline V and J ends were trimmed by 1 base and 4 bases, with 14 bases remaining between them. The CDR3 is made up of 15 amino acids. CDR3 sequence reads: CASSLTLAGSYGYTF. The CDR3 DNA follows: TGTGCCAGCAGCTTGACCCTGGCAGGGAGCTATGGCTACACCTTC.

This chain links TRBV20-1 with TRBJ2-7, with TRBD2 matching 8 bases. CDR3 length equals 13 residues. V gave up 3 bases and J gave up 6 bases; unmatched junction bases: 7. Per germline, CDR1 DFQATT and CDR2 SNEGSKA (reference sequence). The CDR3 sequence: CSASFPGGREQYF. The DNA of the CDR3 is TGCAGTGCTAGTTTCCCGGGGGGGCGCGAGCAGTACTTC.

V is TRBV27 and J is TRBJ2-5, with 7 bases that match TRBD1. The germline gives CDR1 MNHEY, CDR2 SMNVEV (reference sequence). The V and J ends lost 4 bases and 2 bases, in that order; junction bases with no gene match: 13. The CDR3 is made up of 17 amino acids. The DNA of the CDR3 is TGTGCCAGCAGTTGGGTGCTTAGGGGGCGGCCACAAGAGACCCAGTACTTC. This encodes CASSWVLRGRPQETQYF.

The J gene is TRBJ2-3, the V gene TRBV7-3; D call uncertain. Germline CDR1 and CDR2: SGHTA and FQGTGA. This CDR3 has 13 amino acids. V shed 1 base and J shed 4 bases, with 6 bases lying between them. Written as DNA, the CDR3 is TGTGCCAGCAGCTTAATCCGCGCAGATACGCAGTATTTT. Its protein product is CASSLIRADTQYF. The variable domain in full, completed from reference TRBV7-3 and TRBJ2-3, reads GAGVSQTPSNKVTEKGKYVELRCDPISGHTALYWYRQSLGQGPEFLIYFQGTGAADDSGLPNDRFFAVRPEGSVSTLKIQRTERGDSAVYLCASSLIRADTQYFGPGTRLTVL.

The chain has TRBV19 and TRBJ1-1; a weak D match, TRBD1 (6 bases). V lost 6 bases to trimming and J lost 3 bases, with 14 bases between them. This CDR3 is built from 14 residues. The germline gives CDR1 LNHDA, CDR2 SQIVND (reference sequence). CDR3: CASSRRGEYTEAFF. CDR3 bases: TGTGCCAGTAGCCGCAGGGGTGAGTACACTGAAGCTTTCTTT.